Below, one T cell receptor (beta chain) is given with its context. This record comes from a study of cytomegalovirus exposure and HLA in healthy donors. In the PCR, 60 Vbeta and 13 Jbeta primers were used. The repertoire was sequenced with immunoSEQ multiplex PCR; TCRdb's copy has only in-frame clones and lacks some. There are approximately 120,000 clones in the sample; approximately 80% occur only once, and around 13% lies in the top ten. The CDR3 spans 13 residues. V gave up 7 bases and J gave up 3 bases; unmatched junction bases: 3. From germline, CDR1 is SGHVS and CDR2 FNYEAQ. This receptor was obtained from a woman between 35 and 50 years old in good health and CMV-seropositive. The sequencing sample was made of PBMCs. The chain uses TRBV7-6 and TRBJ2-7, with TRBD2 matching 10 bases. As DNA, the CDR3 is TGTGCCAGCAAGCGGGAGGGCTGCTACGAGCAGTACTTC. Protein sequence: CASKREGCYEQYF.